The 25 T cell receptor beta chains presented below share a single source sample, sequenced in a study of regulatory T cells in long-lasting Graves disease (dated by TCRdb to about 2021). Read against the paper, the sample's time point label means: persistent/refractory GD, antithyroid drugs over 5 years with positive TRAb. For both TCR sequencing and RNA sequencing, RNA was extracted from PBMCs using TRIzol. The library was obtained by multiplex PCR. The sample was run on an Illumina HiSeq 4000. TCR beta libraries were built with iRepertoire HTBI primers and Arm-PCR amplification of CDR3 regions. The public sequencing data were trimmed at Q25 with fastp and processed into clonotypes with MiXCR by TCRdb, which kept only in-frame beta chains. One record per CDR3 amino acid sequence lists the most common genes and DNA. The sample records 360,000 or so distinct CDR3 sequences, about 23% of which are singletons. Together, the top ten hold less than 30% of the sample.

This material consisted of peripheral blood mononuclear cells (PBMCs), taken when the disease was refractory, from a patient treated with antithyroid drugs. The receptors come from a woman aged 40 to 55 with Graves disease. Donor details come from another sample of the same person, matched by shared clones.

The V call is TRBV12-3 or TRBV12-4, the J call TRBJ2-1, with D perhaps matching TRBD2 (5 bases). Trimming cost V 2 bases and J 5 bases, with 10 bases left between them. CDR3 length: 14 amino acids. The CDR3 sequence is CASSLRLRDNEQFF. The CDR3 DNA sequence: TGTGCCAGCAGTTTAAGACTAAGGGACAATGAGCAGTTCTTC.

In its sample, this clonotype was seen a few times. The chain carries TRBV5-1 and TRBJ2-2; D possibly corresponds to TRBD2 (6 bases). Trimming removed 4 bases from V and 0 bases from J, with 13 bases in between. CDR3 size: 16 residues. The germline V gene encodes CDR1 SGHRS and CDR2 YFSETQ. The CDR3 sequence: CASSDTGTSNTGELFF. The CDR3 DNA is TGCGCCAGCAGCGACACCGGGACTTCGAACACCGGGGAGCTGTTTTTT.

This clonotype showed up just a few times. The chain couples TRBV25-1 to TRBJ1-5, with D hard to call. V lost 3 bases and J 7 bases, leaving 13 bases between the germline ends. CDR1 and CDR2 from the germline V gene are MGHDK and SYGVNS. This CDR3 contains 14 residues. CDR3 amino acids: CASSDYLIDQPQHF. The CDR3 bases are TGTGCCAGCAGTGACTATCTAATCGACCAGCCCCAGCATTTT.

The CDR3 DNA reads TGCAGTGCTAGAGATCTACCTTATGACAGGGGGACCTACGAGCAGTACTTC. Encoded protein: CSARDLPYDRGTYEQYF. The rearrangement uses TRBV20-1 and TRBJ2-7; TRBD1 agrees at 9 bases. The CDR3 spans 17 residues. Trimming took 0 bases from V and 2 from J; bases not matched to a gene: 11. CDR1 and CDR2 from the germline V gene are DFQATT and SNEGSKA (reference sequence).

This clonotype has a handful of counts. V and J are TRBV5-6 and TRBJ2-7; D perhaps matches TRBD1 (6 bases). V shed 4 bases and J shed 2 bases, with 16 bases lying between them. This CDR3 is built from 15 residues. Germline CDR1 is SGHDT and CDR2 is YYEEEE. The CDR3 region has the DNA TGTGCCAGCAGCCAAGATCCGGCAGGGGCCTACGAGCAGTACTTC. This sequence encodes CASSQDPAGAYEQYF.

This clonotype came up a few times. The chain has TRBV10-3 and TRBJ2-2; no clear D. This CDR3 spans 14 amino acids. Germline loops: CDR1 ENHRY, CDR2 SYGVKD. V was trimmed by 7 bases and J by 1 base, leaving 10 bases between them. CDR3 nucleotide sequence: TGTGCCATCACCCGGGCCGAGAACACCGGGGAGCTGTTTTTT. This gives the protein CAITRAENTGELFF.

Many counts were recorded for this clonotype. The chain recombines TRBV27 with TRBJ2-7; no reliable D call. V was trimmed by 3 bases and J by 3 bases, leaving 9 bases between them. Per germline, CDR1 MNHEY and CDR2 SMNVEV (reference sequence). This CDR3 contains 13 residues. CDR3 in amino acids: CASSLARSYEQYF. The CDR3 coding sequence is TGTGCCAGCAGTTTGGCGCGGAGCTACGAGCAGTACTTC.

This clonotype was recorded at least ten times. This chain links TRBV28 with TRBJ2-7; unclear D gene. The length of the CDR3 is 12 residues. Per the germline V gene, CDR1 is MDHEN and CDR2 is SYDVKM. Trimming removed 5 bases at V and 6 bases at J, with 11 bases between. As DNA, the CDR3 is TGTGCCAGCAGTATCCGTGGACGCGAGCAGTACTTC. It translates to CASSIRGREQYF.

This clonotype was counted a few times. An end of the junction differs from the germline gene, which may be a read error. This chain links TRBV20-1 with TRBJ2-1; D remains ambiguous. CDR1 and CDR2 (germline): DFQATT, SNEGSKA (reference sequence). This CDR3 spans 9 amino acids. In DNA, the CDR3 is TGCAGTGCTAGCCCAGGTTTGATCTTC. It yields the protein CSASPGLIF.

The chain combines TRBV19 with TRBJ2-7; the D is unclear. Trimming left V 5 bases short and J 5 bases short, with 13 bases between. The CDR3 is 13 amino acids. Germline CDR1 reads LNHDA; CDR2 reads SQIVND (reference sequence). For the CDR3, the DNA is TGTGCCAGTAGTCTCCTCCCCACGCACGAGCAGTACTTC. Translated: CASSLLPTHEQYF.

This clonotype was counted between two and nine times. The CDR3 protein is CASSPGEELEQYF. The CDR3 region has the DNA TGTGCCAGCTCACCGGGAGAGGAGCTCGAGCAGTACTTC. The chain uses TRBV18 and TRBJ2-7; D may be TRBD2 (5 bases). The CDR3 consists of 13 residues. The V end lost 3 bases, the J end lost 6 bases, and 12 bases lay between the germline ends. In germline, CDR1 is KGHSH, CDR2 LQKENI.

Turning to this clonotype: With a much larger clone just one base away, this may be a read error. CDR3 sequence: CSARISSPLHF. CDR3 nucleotide sequence: TGCAGTGCTAGGATTAGTTCACCCCTCCACTTT. V gene TRBV20-1 combines with J gene TRBJ1-6; D not certain. The CDR3 sequence is 11 residues long. Germline CDR1 reads DFQATT; CDR2 reads SNEGSKA (reference sequence). The germline V and J ends were trimmed by 3 bases and 9 bases, with 6 bases remaining between them.

This clonotype was recorded a few times. The chain combines TRBV27 with TRBJ2-4, with D hard to call. The CDR3 covers 16 residues. Per the germline V gene, CDR1 is MNHEY and CDR2 is SMNVEV (reference sequence). V was shortened by 2 bases and J by 1 base, with 12 bases between the two germline ends. Here the CDR3 reads CASSLGPSGAKNIQYF. The CDR3 DNA follows: TGTGCCAGCAGTTTAGGGCCCTCTGGGGCCAAAAACATTCAGTACTTC.

This clonotype turned up a few times. This chain joins TRBV3-1 and TRBJ2-7, with 14 bases identical to TRBD2. The CDR3 is 16 amino acids. The trim removed 4 bases at V and 11 bases at J, leaving 13 bases unmatched. Germline values: CDR1 LGHDT, CDR2 YNNKEL (reference sequence). The CDR3 spells CASSLQGLAGDPNKYF. The CDR3 region has the DNA TGTGCCAGCAGCCTACAGGGACTAGCGGGAGATCCTAACAAGTACTTC.

This clonotype has a count of ten or more. The chain uses TRBV20-1 and TRBJ1-1, with TRBD1 matching 7 bases. The J segment lost 5 bases and the V segment lost 0 bases, leaving 6 bases of the junction unmatched. This CDR3 region has 14 residues. Per germline, CDR1 DFQATT and CDR2 SNEGSKA (reference sequence). CDR3 region: CSAREVTGNTEAFF. The CDR3 DNA follows: TGCAGTGCTAGAGAAGTGACAGGGAATACTGAAGCTTTCTTT.

This clonotype appeared many times. The rearrangement joins TRBV2 to TRBJ1-2; D is perhaps TRBD1 (6 bases). Between the trimmed V and J ends, which lost 5 bases and 3 bases, there was a span of 19 bases. Per germline, CDR1 SNHLY and CDR2 FYNNEI. The CDR3 runs 16 residues. As DNA, the CDR3 is TGTGCCAGCAGTTTGGTGGGGGGGCGCTCTCACTATGGCTACACCTTC. Amino acids: CASSLVGGRSHYGYTF.

J is TRBJ2-3 and V is TRBV27, with D uncertain. The CDR3 runs to 14 residues. CDR1 is MNHEY and CDR2 is SMNVEV in the germline V gene (reference sequence). V shed 7 bases and J shed 0 bases, with 11 bases lying between them. Written as DNA, the CDR3 is TGTGCCAGCACCCCGGGTGTAAGCACAGATACGCAGTATTTT. It codes for CASTPGVSTDTQYF.

This clonotype has ten or more counts. The rearrangement links TRBV28 to TRBJ1-4; D is possibly TRBD1 (6 bases). Germline-derived CDR1 and CDR2 are MDHEN and SYDVKM. The V end lost 8 bases, the J end lost 3 bases, and 10 bases lay between the germline ends. This CDR3 is built from 13 residues. CDR3: CASRWGPNEKLFF. CDR3 in DNA: TGTGCCAGCCGGTGGGGGCCTAATGAAAAACTGTTTTTT.

There are many counts of this clonotype. The chain joins TRBV6-1 to TRBJ2-7, with a possible D match to TRBD1 (6 bases). CDR1 is MNHNS and CDR2 is SASEGT in the germline V gene. The CDR3 consists of 13 residues. V was pared by 6 bases and J by 6 bases, with 15 bases between. The CDR3 loop reads CASSSGTILEQYF. The CDR3 DNA follows: TGTGCCAGCAGCTCCGGGACAATACTCGAGCAGTACTTC.

For this clonotype: This may be a read error, as it is one base from a much larger clone. The J gene is TRBJ2-2, the V gene TRBV27; D is ambiguous. CDR3 length: 16 residues. Germline V gives CDR1 MNHEY, CDR2 SMNVEV (reference sequence). The V and J ends lost 5 bases and 1 base respectively, with 14 bases between them. Here the CDR3 reads CASSPAQSLNTGELFF. DNA for the CDR3: TGTGCCAGCAGTCCCGCCCAATCGTTGAACACCGGGGAGCTGTTTTTT.

The table lists this clonotype with a few counts. V usage is TRBV7-8 and J usage is TRBJ2-3; tentatively, D is TRBD1 or TRBD2 (5 bases each). The ends were cut back, 4 bases at V and 2 bases at J, with 16 bases in the middle. The CDR3 is made up of 16 amino acids. Germline assignment: CDR1 SGHVS and CDR2 FQNEAQ. CDR3 in amino acids: CASSSGRDGVTDTQYF. The DNA for the CDR3 is TGTGCCAGCAGCTCCGGACGGGACGGGGTCACAGATACGCAGTATTTT. The full variable domain, with the rest looked up from reference TRBV7-8 and TRBJ2-3, is GAGVSQSPRYKVAKRGQDVALRCDPISGHVSLFWYQQALGQGPEFLTYFQNEAQLDKSGLPSDRFFAERPEGSVSTLKIQRTQQEDSAVYLCASSSGRDGVTDTQYFGPGTRLTVL.

This clonotype has a count of ten or more. The chain uses TRBV7-9 and TRBJ2-7; 7 bases align to TRBD2. CDR1 is SEHNR and CDR2 is FQNEAQ in the germline V gene (reference sequence). The CDR3 sequence is 15 residues long. The trim removed 6 bases at V and 0 bases at J, leaving 8 bases unmatched. DNA of the CDR3: TGTGCCAGCAGTTTGGGAGCGGGGAGCTCCTACGAGCAGTACTTC. Translating it yields CASSLGAGSSYEQYF.

This clonotype was seen a handful of times. The chain uses TRBV3-1 and TRBJ2-7; TRBD1 is a possible D gene (6 bases). CDR3 length equals 14 residues. Deletions cut 0 bases from V and 5 bases from J, with 11 bases between. Germline lookup yields CDR1 LGHDT and CDR2 YNNKEL (reference sequence). CDR3 bases: TGTGCCAGCAGCCAAGAGGGGGCATTGAACGAGCAGTACTTC. It encodes CASSQEGALNEQYF.

This clonotype was recorded only once. This chain connects TRBV5-1 to TRBJ2-5; no reliable D call. The CDR3 spans 17 residues. V was shortened by 0 bases and J by 2 bases, with 17 bases between the two germline ends. Germline V gene sequence: CDR1 SGHRS, CDR2 YFSETQ. The CDR3 sequence: CASSLASRGFLQETQYF. The CDR3 DNA sequence: TGCGCCAGCAGCTTGGCAAGCAGAGGATTCCTTCAAGAGACCCAGTACTTC.

This clonotype has at least ten counts. The chain is built from TRBV10-3 and TRBJ2-5, with D possibly being TRBD1 (5 bases). The length of the CDR3 is 14 residues. The V and J ends lost 3 bases and 1 base respectively, with 9 bases between them. Germline-derived CDR1 and CDR2 are ENHRY and SYGVKD. CDR3 in DNA: TGTGCCATCAGTGATGGTGGGGCCCAAGAGACCCAGTACTTC. Translated: CAISDGGAQETQYF.